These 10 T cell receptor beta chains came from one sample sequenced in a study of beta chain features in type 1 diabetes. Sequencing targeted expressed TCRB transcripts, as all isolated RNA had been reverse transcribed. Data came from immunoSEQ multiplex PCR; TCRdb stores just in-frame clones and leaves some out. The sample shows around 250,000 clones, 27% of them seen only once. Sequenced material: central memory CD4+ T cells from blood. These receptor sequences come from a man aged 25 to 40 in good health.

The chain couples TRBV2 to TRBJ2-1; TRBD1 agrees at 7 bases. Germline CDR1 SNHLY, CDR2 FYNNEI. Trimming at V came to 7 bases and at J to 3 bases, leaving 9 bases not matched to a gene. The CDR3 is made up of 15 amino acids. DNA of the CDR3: TGTGCCAGCACCCCAGGGGGTGTCCTCTACAATGAGCAGTTCTTC. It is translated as CASTPGGVLYNEQFF.

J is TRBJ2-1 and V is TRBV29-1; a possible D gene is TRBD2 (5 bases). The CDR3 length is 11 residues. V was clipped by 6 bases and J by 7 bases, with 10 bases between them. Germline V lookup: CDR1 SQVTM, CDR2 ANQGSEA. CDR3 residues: CSVTRENEQFF. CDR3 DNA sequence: TGCAGCGTCACTAGAGAGAATGAGCAGTTCTTC.

CDR3 DNA: TGCGCCAGCAGCCGCAAGAAGGGCAGGGATGGTCAGCCCCAGCATTTT. Its translation: CASSRKKGRDGQPQHF. The chain uses TRBV4-3 and TRBJ1-5; tentative D call: TRBD1 (5 bases). V lost 4 bases and J lost 6, with 19 bases in between. This CDR3 contains 16 residues. The germline CDR1 and CDR2 sequences are LGHNA and YSLEER.

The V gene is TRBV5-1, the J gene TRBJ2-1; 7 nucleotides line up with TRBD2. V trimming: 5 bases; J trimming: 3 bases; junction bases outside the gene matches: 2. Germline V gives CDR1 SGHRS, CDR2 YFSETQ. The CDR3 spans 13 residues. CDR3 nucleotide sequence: TGCGCCAGCAGAACTAGCGACTACAATGAGCAGTTCTTC. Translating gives CASRTSDYNEQFF.

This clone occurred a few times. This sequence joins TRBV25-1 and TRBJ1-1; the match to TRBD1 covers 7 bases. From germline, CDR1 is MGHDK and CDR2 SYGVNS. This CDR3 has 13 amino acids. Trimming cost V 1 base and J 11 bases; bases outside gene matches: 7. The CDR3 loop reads CASSEWSRGKAFF. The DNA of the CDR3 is TGTGCCAGCAGTGAATGGAGCAGGGGGAAGGCTTTCTTT.

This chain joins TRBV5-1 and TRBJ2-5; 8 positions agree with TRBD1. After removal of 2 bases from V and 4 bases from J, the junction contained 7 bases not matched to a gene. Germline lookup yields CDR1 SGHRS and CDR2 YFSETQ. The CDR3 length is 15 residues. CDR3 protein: CASSFQGAWSETQYF. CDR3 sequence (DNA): TGCGCCAGCAGCTTCCAGGGGGCCTGGTCAGAGACCCAGTACTTC.

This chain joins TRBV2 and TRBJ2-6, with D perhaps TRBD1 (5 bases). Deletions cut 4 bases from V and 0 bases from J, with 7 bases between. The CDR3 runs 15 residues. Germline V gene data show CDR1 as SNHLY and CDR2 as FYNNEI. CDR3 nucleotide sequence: TGTGCCAGCAGTGTAACAGGCTCTGGGGCCAACGTCCTGACTTTC. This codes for CASSVTGSGANVLTF. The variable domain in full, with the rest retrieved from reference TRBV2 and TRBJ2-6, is EPEVTQTPSHQVTQMGQEVILRCVPISNHLYFYWYRQILGQKVEFLVSFYNNEISEKSEIFDDQFSVERPDGSNFTLKIRSTKLEDSAMYFCASSVTGSGANVLTFGAGSRLTVL.

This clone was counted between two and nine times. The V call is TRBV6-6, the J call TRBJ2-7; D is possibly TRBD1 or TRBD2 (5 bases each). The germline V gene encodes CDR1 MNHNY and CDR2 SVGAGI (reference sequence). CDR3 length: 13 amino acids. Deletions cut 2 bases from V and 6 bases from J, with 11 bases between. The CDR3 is CASSYVRGTEQYF. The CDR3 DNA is TGTGCCAGCAGTTACGTTAGAGGGACCGAGCAGTACTTC.

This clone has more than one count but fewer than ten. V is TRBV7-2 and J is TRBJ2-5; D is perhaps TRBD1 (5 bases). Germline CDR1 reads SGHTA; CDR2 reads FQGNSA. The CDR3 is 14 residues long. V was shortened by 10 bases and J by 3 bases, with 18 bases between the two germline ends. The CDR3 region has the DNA TGTGCCACCGCAGAGAACCCCAGGGAAGAGACCCAGTACTTC. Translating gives CATAENPREETQYF.

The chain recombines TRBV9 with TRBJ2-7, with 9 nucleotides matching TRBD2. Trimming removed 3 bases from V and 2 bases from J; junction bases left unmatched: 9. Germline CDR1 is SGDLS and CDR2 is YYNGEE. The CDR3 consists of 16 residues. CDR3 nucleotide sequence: TGTGCCAGCAGCGCCTCACTAGCGGGCCCTGCCTACGAGCAGTACTTC. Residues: CASSASLAGPAYEQYF. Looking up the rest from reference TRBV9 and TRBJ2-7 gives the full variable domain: DSGVTQTPKHLITATGQRVTLRCSPRSGDLSVYWYQQSLDQGLQFLIQYYNGEERAKGNILERFSAQQFPDLHSELNLSSLELGDSALYFCASSASLAGPAYEQYFGPGTRLTVT.